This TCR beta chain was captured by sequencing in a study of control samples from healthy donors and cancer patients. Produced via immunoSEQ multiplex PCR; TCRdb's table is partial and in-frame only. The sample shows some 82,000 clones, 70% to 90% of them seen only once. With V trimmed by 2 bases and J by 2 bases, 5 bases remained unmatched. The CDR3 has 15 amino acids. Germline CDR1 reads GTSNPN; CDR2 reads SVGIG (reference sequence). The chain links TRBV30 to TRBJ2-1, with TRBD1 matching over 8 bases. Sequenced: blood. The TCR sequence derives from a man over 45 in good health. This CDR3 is CAWSNRGYTYNEQFF. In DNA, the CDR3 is TGTGCCTGGAGTAACAGGGGGTACACCTACAATGAGCAGTTCTTC.